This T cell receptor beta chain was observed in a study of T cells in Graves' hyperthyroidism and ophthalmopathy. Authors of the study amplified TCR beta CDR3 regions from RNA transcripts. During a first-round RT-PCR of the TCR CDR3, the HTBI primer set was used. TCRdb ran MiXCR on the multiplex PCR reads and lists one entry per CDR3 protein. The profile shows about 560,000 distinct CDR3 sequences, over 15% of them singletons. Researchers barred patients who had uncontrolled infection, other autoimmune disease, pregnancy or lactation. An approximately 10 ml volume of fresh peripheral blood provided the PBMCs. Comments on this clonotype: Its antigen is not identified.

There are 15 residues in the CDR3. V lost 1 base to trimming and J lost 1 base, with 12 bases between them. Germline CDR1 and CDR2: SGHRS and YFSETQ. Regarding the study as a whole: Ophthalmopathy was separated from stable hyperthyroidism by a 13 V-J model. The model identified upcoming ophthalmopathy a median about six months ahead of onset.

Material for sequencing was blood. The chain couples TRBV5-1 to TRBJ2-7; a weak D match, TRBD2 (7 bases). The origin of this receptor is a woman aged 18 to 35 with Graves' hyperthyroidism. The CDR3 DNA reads TGCGCCAGCAGCTTGAGGGGGGGGCAGTCCTACGAGCAGTACTTC. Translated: CASSLRGGQSYEQYF.